The count of the clone carrying this T cell receptor (beta chain) is one. The sample comes from a study of OX40 agonist ivuxolimab in advanced cancers. Data came from immunoSEQ multiplex PCR; TCRdb stores just in-frame clones and leaves some out. The profile shows 80,000 or so clones, under 90% of them singletons. The CDR3 covers 16 residues. Unmatched junction bases numbered 8, after V lost 4 bases and J lost 1 base. Germline CDR1 is MNHEY and CDR2 is SMNVEV (reference sequence). The specimen was CD4+ or CD8+ T cells sorted from blood, collected in a trial of the OX40 agonist ivuxolimab. The chain uses TRBV27 and TRBJ2-7; TRBD1 aligns across 9 bases. The clonotype comes from an adult with an advanced solid tumor such as melanoma, head and neck, liver or kidney cancer. DNA of the CDR3: TGTGCCAGCAGTTCACTTACCGGGACAGGGTCCTACGAGCAGTACTTC. It codes for CASSSLTGTGSYEQYF.